This T cell receptor beta chain appears in the sequencing data of a study of blood T cells in healthy people across ages. For every donor, a draw yielded around 10 milliliters of peripheral blood. Primers used in a second PCR of about 6 to 11 cycles were a sample-barcoded 5' primer and a J-beta primer mix. All samples gave at least 2.5 million CDR3-containing paired-end reads. From the 5' RACE reads, TCRdb called clonotypes with MiXCR, one entry per CDR3 protein. Among hundreds of thousands of distinct CDR3 sequences listed, 52% were seen once. There are 13 residues in the CDR3. Germline values: CDR1 MDHEN, CDR2 SYDVKM. The germline V and J ends were trimmed by 8 bases and 6 bases, with 15 bases remaining between them.

This clonotype originated in an elderly woman in good health. Specimen: blood. This chain links TRBV28 with TRBJ2-3, with a weak D call TRBD1 (6 bases). In nucleotides, the CDR3 is TGTGCCAGCCTCGCAGGGGCCCTCGATACGCAGTATTTT. Translation: CASLAGALDTQYF.